The 4 T cell receptor beta chains given below trace back to one sample, sequenced in a study of T cell changes during pregnancy in multiple sclerosis. Some clones are missing from TCRdb's copy, which holds only in-frame ones; the method was immunoSEQ multiplex PCR. The sample gives about 36,000 clones, 91% of which show up once; approximately 0.44% is in the top ten. Sequencing used CD4+ T cells from peripheral blood mononuclear cells, obtained in the second trimester of pregnancy. These receptors all come from a female donor in good health, enrolled as a control in a pregnancy study.

The chain joins TRBV27 to TRBJ1-1, with TRBD1 identical over 7 bases. V lost 6 bases to trimming and J lost 4 bases; unmatched junction nucleotides: 5. Germline CDR1 reads MNHEY; CDR2 reads SMNVEV (reference sequence). The CDR3 has 13 residues. The CDR3 sequence is CASRDRWGTEAFF. The CDR3 DNA reads as TGTGCCAGCAGGGACAGGTGGGGCACTGAAGCTTTCTTT.

The table lists this clone with a few counts. The chain joins TRBV19 to TRBJ1-2; maybe TRBD1 (5 bases). This CDR3 is 13 amino acids long. V was clipped by 3 bases and J by 6 bases, with 11 bases between them. Germline V lookup: CDR1 LNHDA, CDR2 SQIVND (reference sequence). CDR3 nucleotide sequence: TGTGCCAGTAGTATTCTTCAGGGAAATGGCTACACCTTC. As protein: CASSILQGNGYTF.

The chain links TRBV30 to TRBJ1-2; D gene uncertain. The V and J ends lost 0 bases and 5 bases respectively, with 4 bases between them. This CDR3 has 11 residues. The V gene's germline CDR1 is GTSNPN and CDR2 SVGIG (reference sequence). The CDR3 sequence is CAWSVRYGYTF. The CDR3 DNA follows: TGTGCCTGGAGTGTGAGGTATGGCTACACCTTC.

This chain links TRBV7-2 with TRBJ2-1; 11 nucleotides match TRBD1. This CDR3 is 16 amino acids long. V dropped 5 bases and J dropped 6; count of bases not matched to a gene: 9. CDR1 and CDR2 (germline): SGHTA, FQGNSA. The CDR3 DNA reads TGTGCCAGCAGCAAGCCGGGACAGGGGGTTGGCAATGAGCAGTTCTTC. It specifies CASSKPGQGVGNEQFF.